The 24 T cell receptor beta chains listed next were all sequenced from one sample in a study of T cell repertoires in ileal Crohn's disease. Some clones are missing from TCRdb's copy, which holds only in-frame ones; the method was immunoSEQ multiplex PCR. The table shows roughly 17,000 clones, with 72% occurring only once. Stated time point: neoterminal ileum biopsy at postoperative endoscopy, about 6 months after surgery. Sequences were obtained from ileal tissue. The origin of the receptors is an adult with Crohn's disease.

V usage is TRBV7-3 and J usage is TRBJ2-2; a weak D match, TRBD2 (6 bases). Trimming stripped 5 bases from V and 4 bases from J, with 11 bases between. This CDR3 has 14 amino acids. CDR1 SGHTA and CDR2 FQGTGA come from the germline V gene. DNA for the CDR3: TGTGCCAGCAGCCTCGGAGGGTCCACCGGGGAGCTGTTTTTT. Encoded protein: CASSLGGSTGELFF.

The V gene is TRBV5-6, the J gene TRBJ1-3; TRBD1 is a possible D gene (6 bases). V lost 4 bases, J lost 0 bases, and 17 bases lay in between. Germline lookup yields CDR1 SGHDT and CDR2 YYEEEE. The CDR3 contains 17 residues. The CDR3 bases are TGTGCCAGCAGCCGCGCTACGACAGGACTCTCTGGAAACACCATATATTTT. It encodes CASSRATTGLSGNTIYF.

The rearrangement joins TRBV11-2 to TRBJ2-7; 10 bases are a match to TRBD2. The V segment lost 5 bases and the J segment 2 bases; nucleotides outside the gene matches: 3. This CDR3 is 14 amino acids long. Germline V gene sequence: CDR1 SGHAT, CDR2 FQNNGV. The CDR3 reads CASSVSGRTYEQYF. DNA of the CDR3: TGTGCCAGCAGCGTTAGCGGGAGGACCTACGAGCAGTACTTC.

This clone is medium-sized by share. This rearrangement joins TRBV27 to TRBJ2-7; D is uncertain. V lost 2 bases to trimming and J lost 2 bases, with 10 bases between them. Germline V CDR1 and CDR2: MNHEY, SMNVEV (reference sequence). The CDR3 covers 14 residues. The CDR3: CASSLKSAAYEQYF. CDR3 in DNA: TGTGCCAGCAGTTTAAAGTCTGCGGCCTACGAGCAGTACTTC.

The gene calls are TRBV5-4 and TRBJ1-3; unclear D gene. CDR3 length: 13 amino acids. The V gene's germline CDR1 is SGHNT and CDR2 YYREEE (reference sequence). With 4 bases removed from V and 2 bases from J, the gap between germline ends came to 7 bases. CDR3 residues: CASSPMPGNTIYF. DNA for the CDR3: TGTGCCAGCAGCCCTATGCCTGGAAACACCATATATTTT.

The chain is built from TRBV19 and TRBJ2-7, with D possibly TRBD2 on 6 matching bases. The germline V and J ends were trimmed by 2 bases and 3 bases, with 8 bases remaining between them. This CDR3 is 13 amino acids long. From germline, CDR1 is LNHDA and CDR2 SQIVND (reference sequence). CDR3 amino acids: CASSITGDYEQYF. The CDR3 DNA is TGTGCCAGTAGTATAACGGGAGACTACGAGCAGTACTTC.

The rearrangement joins TRBV4-1 to TRBJ2-1; D is undetermined. This CDR3 is 15 amino acids long. V was pared by 1 base and J by 0 bases, with 7 bases between. From germline, CDR1 is MGHRA and CDR2 YSYEKL. Written as DNA, the CDR3 is TGCGCCAGCAGCCAAGTGGTGAGCTCCTACAATGAGCAGTTCTTC. It specifies CASSQVVSSYNEQFF.

V gene TRBV6-1 combines with J gene TRBJ2-1; D not resolved. Between the trimmed V and J ends, which lost 2 bases and 0 bases, there was a span of 8 bases. Germline values: CDR1 MNHNS, CDR2 SASEGT. CDR3 length: 15 amino acids. In nucleotides, the CDR3 is TGTGCCAGCAGTGAACAAGAGGACTCCTACAATGAGCAGTTCTTC. Translated, it gives CASSEQEDSYNEQFF.

The chain has TRBV5-1 and TRBJ2-1, with D maybe TRBD2 (6 bases). The CDR3 has 15 amino acids. Germline V gene sequence: CDR1 SGHRS, CDR2 YFSETQ. Trimming left V 7 bases short and J 4 bases short, with 18 bases between. The CDR3 sequence is CASVRDGGVYNEQFF. Written as DNA, the CDR3 is TGCGCCAGCGTCAGGGATGGCGGGGTATACAATGAGCAGTTCTTC.

The V gene is TRBV30, the J gene TRBJ1-1, with 8 nucleotides matching TRBD1. The trim removed 3 bases at V and 0 bases at J, leaving 3 bases unmatched. This CDR3 comprises 14 residues. CDR1 is GTSNPN, CDR2 SVGIG, per germline (reference sequence). CDR3 in amino acids: CAWSPQGVNTEAFF. In DNA form, the CDR3 reads TGTGCCTGGAGCCCACAGGGGGTGAACACTGAAGCTTTCTTT.

This rearrangement joins TRBV27 to TRBJ1-4, with D unresolved. From germline, CDR1 is MNHEY and CDR2 SMNVEV (reference sequence). CDR3 length equals 15 residues. V gave up 5 bases and J gave up 8 bases, with 18 bases separating them. CDR3 sequence (DNA): TGTGCCAGCAGTGAACTGGGCCAACCAGAAGAAAAACTGTTTTTT. This sequence encodes CASSELGQPEEKLFF. The complete variable domain, with remaining parts taken from reference TRBV27 and TRBJ1-4, reads EAQVTQNPRYLITVTGKKLTVTCSQNMNHEYMSWYRQDPGLGLRQIYYSMNVEVTDKGDVPEGYKVSRKEKRNFPLILESPSPNQTSLYFCASSELGQPEEKLFFGSGTQLSVL.

The chain couples TRBV19 to TRBJ2-2, with TRBD1 as a possible D gene (6 bases). V lost 4 bases to trimming and J lost 3 bases, with 18 bases between them. This CDR3 spans 17 amino acids. CDR1 and CDR2 from the germline V gene are LNHDA and SQIVND (reference sequence). CDR3 sequence (DNA): TGTGCCAGTAGTACCCTCCTGGGGGCTGGGGACACCGGGGAGCTGTTTTTT. Amino acids: CASSTLLGAGDTGELFF. Variable domain in full (rest from reference TRBV19 and TRBJ2-2): DGGITQSPKYLFRKEGQNVTLSCEQNLNHDAMYWYRQDPGQGLRLIYYSQIVNDFQKGDIAEGYSVSREKKESFPLTVTSAQKNPTAFYLCASSTLLGAGDTGELFFGEGSRLTVL.

The chain recombines TRBV7-9 with TRBJ1-2; weak D call: TRBD1 (5 bases). The CDR3 spans 17 residues. The ends were cut back, 1 base at V and 6 bases at J, with 21 bases in the middle. The V gene's germline CDR1 is SEHNR and CDR2 FQNEAQ (reference sequence). The CDR3 DNA reads TGTGCCAGCAGCTTAGGAAACCAGGGCGTGAATTTGGATGGCTACACCTTC. Its translation is CASSLGNQGVNLDGYTF.

V usage is TRBV2 and J usage is TRBJ2-7; D might be TRBD1 (6 bases). Trimming pared 4 bases from V and 4 bases from J, leaving 11 bases between. Looked up from germline, CDR1 is SNHLY and CDR2 is FYNNEI. The CDR3 contains 13 residues. CDR3 region: CASSVLQGYEQYF. The CDR3 DNA sequence: TGTGCCAGCAGTGTTTTACAGGGTTACGAGCAGTACTTC.

This clone has more than one count but fewer than ten. The J gene is TRBJ2-5, the V gene TRBV5-6; D perhaps matches TRBD2 (5 bases). Per germline, CDR1 SGHDT and CDR2 YYEEEE. Trimming took 6 bases from V and 2 from J, leaving 11 bases between them. This CDR3 is 13 amino acids long. The CDR3 reads CASNVGMQETQYF. CDR3 bases: TGTGCCAGCAATGTCGGGATGCAAGAGACCCAGTACTTC.

This chain joins TRBV11-2 and TRBJ2-7, with 9 bases aligning to TRBD2. Per the germline V gene, CDR1 is SGHAT and CDR2 is FQNNGV. The CDR3 contains 17 residues. The J segment lost 0 bases and the V segment lost 3 bases, leaving 9 bases of the junction unmatched. The chain's CDR3 is CASSFSASGISSYEQYF. The CDR3 DNA reads as TGTGCCAGCAGCTTTAGTGCTAGCGGGATCAGCTCCTACGAGCAGTACTTC. Based on the CDR3 plus reference TRBV11-2 and TRBJ2-7, the full variable domain is EAGVAQSPRYKIIEKRQSVAFWCNPISGHATLYWYQQILGQGPKLLIQFQNNGVVDDSQLPKDRFSAERLKGVDSTLKIQPAKLEDSAVYLCASSFSASGISSYEQYFGPGTRLTVT.

Only a few counts were recorded for this clone. The chain is built from TRBV7-2 and TRBJ2-4; TRBD2 aligns across 11 bases. Germline values: CDR1 SGHTA, CDR2 FQGNSA. The CDR3 loop spans 15 amino acids. Trimming cost V 1 base and J 5 bases; bases outside gene matches: 1. The CDR3 nucleotides are TGTGCCAGCAGCTTAGAGGGACTAGCGGAAAACATTCAGTACTTC. Translated: CASSLEGLAENIQYF.

The chain combines TRBV2 with TRBJ1-1, with D maybe TRBD1 (5 bases). CDR1 is SNHLY, CDR2 FYNNEI, per germline. With 5 bases removed from V and 5 bases from J, the gap between germline ends came to 12 bases. The CDR3 spans 13 residues. CDR3 in DNA: TGTGCCAGCAGTTGGGGCCACGGGACTGAAGCTTTCTTT. Its translation: CASSWGHGTEAFF.

V gene TRBV6-1 combines with J gene TRBJ1-5; no clear D gene. Looked up from germline, CDR1 is MNHNS and CDR2 is SASEGT. The CDR3 is made up of 14 amino acids. Trimming took 5 bases from V and 4 from J, leaving 12 bases between them. The CDR3 sequence is CASSHSGFNQPQHF. The CDR3 nucleotides read TGTGCCAGCAGTCATTCGGGGTTTAATCAGCCCCAGCATTTT.

The chain couples TRBV6-5 to TRBJ1-2; a weak D match, TRBD1 (5 bases). V dropped 6 bases and J dropped 4 bases, with 12 bases sitting between them. The CDR3 is 13 residues long. The germline V gene has CDR1 MNHEY and CDR2 SVGAGI. DNA of the CDR3: TGTGCCAGCAGATCCCGGGGGGGCTATGGCTACACCTTC. Its protein is CASRSRGGYGYTF.

This sequence joins TRBV9 and TRBJ1-2; the D is unclear. V was clipped by 3 bases and J by 9 bases, with 15 bases between them. The CDR3 totals 13 residues. CDR1 SGDLS and CDR2 YYNGEE come from the germline V gene. The CDR3 bases are TGTGCCAGCAGCGCTCAAGGGAGCCGCCGCTACACCTTC. The encoded protein is CASSAQGSRRYTF.

The CDR3 sequence is CASSPMQQETQYF. The CDR3 nucleotides read TGTGCCAGCTCACCAATGCAGCAAGAGACCCAGTACTTC. This chain links TRBV18 with TRBJ2-5; no clear D. The CDR3 covers 13 residues. Trimming took off 2 bases at V and 2 bases at J, with 6 bases between the two ends. Per germline, CDR1 KGHSH and CDR2 LQKENI.

The count of this clone is one. The chain combines TRBV25-1 with TRBJ1-2; TRBD1 agrees at 7 bases. This CDR3 is built from 14 residues. Germline loops: CDR1 MGHDK, CDR2 SYGVNS. V shed 3 bases, J shed 8 bases, and the junction held 9 bases outside the gene matches. CDR3: CASSDQNRGGGYTF. CDR3 DNA: TGTGCCAGCAGTGACCAAAACAGGGGAGGCGGCTACACCTTC.

The chain recombines TRBV6-5 with TRBJ2-6; a weak D match, TRBD2 (6 bases). V lost 5 bases to trimming and J lost 6 bases, with 14 bases between them. The CDR3 totals 15 residues. The V gene's germline CDR1 is MNHEY and CDR2 SVGAGI. The CDR3 region is CASSNRREPANVLTF. CDR3 in DNA: TGTGCCAGCAGTAACCGCCGGGAGCCGGCCAACGTCCTGACTTTC.